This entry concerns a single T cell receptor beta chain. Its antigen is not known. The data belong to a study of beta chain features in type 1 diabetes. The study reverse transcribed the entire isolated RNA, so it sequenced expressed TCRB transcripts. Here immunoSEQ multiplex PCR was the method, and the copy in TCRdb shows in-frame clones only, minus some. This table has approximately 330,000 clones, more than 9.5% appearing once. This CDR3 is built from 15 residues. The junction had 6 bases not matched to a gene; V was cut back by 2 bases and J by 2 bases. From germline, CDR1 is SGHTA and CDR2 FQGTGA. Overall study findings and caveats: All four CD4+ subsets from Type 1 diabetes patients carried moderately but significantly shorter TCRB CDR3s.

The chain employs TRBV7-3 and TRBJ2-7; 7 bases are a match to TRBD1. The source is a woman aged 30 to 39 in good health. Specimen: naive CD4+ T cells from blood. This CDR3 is CASSLGEQGAYEQYF. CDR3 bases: TGTGCCAGCAGCTTAGGGGAGCAGGGGGCCTACGAGCAGTACTTC.